A single sample is the source of the 11 T cell receptor beta chains below, sequenced in a study of regulatory T cells in long-lasting Graves disease. Time point denoted: newly diagnosed GD, antithyroid drugs for less than 3 months. Generation of the TCR library employed RNA extracted from PBMCs. Building of the TCR beta libraries involved iRepertoire HTBI primers and Arm-PCR of CDR3 regions. TCRdb processed the multiplex PCR reads anew with MiXCR; each CDR3 protein has one entry. The top ten hold 8.9% of the sample, which has about half a million distinct CDR3 sequences, more than 10% seen once. The same data also contributed to another study, on T cells in Graves' hyperthyroidism and ophthalmopathy.

The starting material was peripheral blood mononuclear cells (PBMCs), obtained at new diagnosis, from a patient treated with antithyroid drugs. The receptor set was obtained from a woman aged 25 to 39 with Graves disease.

This clonotype was counted many times. This rearrangement joins TRBV11-3 to TRBJ2-7; 8 bases line up with TRBD1. Germline V gene sequence: CDR1 SGHNT, CDR2 YENEEA. This CDR3 is built from 14 residues. After removal of 1 base from V and 4 bases from J, the junction contained 3 bases not matched to a gene. The CDR3 DNA reads TGTGCCAGCAGCTTAGGGACAGGGATATACGAGCAGTACTTC. Translating gives CASSLGTGIYEQYF.

This clonotype was seen a handful of times. CDR3 protein: CATRAWGADTQYF. CDR3 nucleotide sequence: TGTGCCACCAGGGCATGGGGGGCAGATACGCAGTATTTT. The chain recombines TRBV12-3 or TRBV12-4 with TRBJ2-3, with a possible D match to TRBD2 (6 bases). The V and J ends lost 10 bases and 4 bases respectively, with 15 bases between them. The CDR3 covers 13 residues.

This clonotype was counted ten times or more. This chain joins TRBV27 and TRBJ2-3; TRBD2 might be the D (5 bases). CDR3 length: 14 amino acids. The germline V and J ends were trimmed by 2 bases and 3 bases, with 9 bases remaining between them. The germline V gene has CDR1 MNHEY and CDR2 SMNVEV (reference sequence). The CDR3 DNA is TGTGCCAGCAGTTTAGCGGGCTGGACAGATACGCAGTATTTT. This gives the protein CASSLAGWTDTQYF.

V and J are TRBV3-1 and TRBJ2-1; D ambiguous. This CDR3 spans 15 amino acids. The ends were cut back, 1 base at V and 5 bases at J, with 12 bases in the middle. Germline lookup yields CDR1 LGHDT and CDR2 YNNKEL (reference sequence). The CDR3 sequence is CASSQVRGVNNEQFF. Written as DNA, the CDR3 is TGTGCCAGCAGCCAAGTCCGTGGGGTGAACAATGAGCAGTTCTTC.

The CDR3 nucleotides read TGTGCCAGCAGCTTGGGAACCACACTGGCGTACGAGCAGTACGTC. It encodes CASSLGTTLAYEQYV. The chain combines TRBV11-2 with TRBJ2-7; unclear D gene. Trimming took 3 bases from V and 4 from J, leaving 16 bases between them. The CDR3 length is 15 residues. Germline CDR1 is SGHAT and CDR2 is FQNNGV.

This clonotype turned up a few times. The chain employs TRBV11-2 and TRBJ1-1; weak D call: TRBD1 (6 bases). In germline, CDR1 is SGHAT, CDR2 FQNNGV. The CDR3 loop spans 15 amino acids. Trimming shortened V by 2 bases and J by 1 base, and 11 bases separated the two germline ends. The CDR3 protein is CASSLRAGENTEAFF. The DNA of the CDR3 is TGTGCCAGCAGCTTAAGGGCAGGGGAGAACACTGAAGCTTTCTTT.

The rearrangement links TRBV28 to TRBJ2-6; D not resolved. This CDR3 has 15 residues. Between the trimmed V and J ends, which lost 5 bases and 3 bases, there was a span of 11 bases. Germline V gene data show CDR1 as MDHEN and CDR2 as SYDVKM. CDR3 residues: CASSPPRVGANVLTF. CDR3 sequence (DNA): TGTGCCAGCAGTCCCCCCCGGGTTGGGGCCAACGTCCTGACTTTC.

This clonotype was found a few times. The CDR3 sequence is CASSGGLAGTQETQYF. CDR3 bases: TGCGCCAGCAGTGGTGGTCTGGCGGGAACACAAGAGACCCAGTACTTC. V usage is TRBV5-1 and J usage is TRBJ2-5, with D perhaps matching TRBD2 (6 bases). Deletions cut 5 bases from V and 2 bases from J, with 19 bases between. CDR1 and CDR2 from the germline V gene are SGHRS and YFSETQ. The length of the CDR3 is 16 residues.

This clonotype was recorded many times. V usage is TRBV6-1 and J usage is TRBJ1-1, with D tentatively TRBD1 (5 bases). CDR3 length: 14 residues. Trimming shortened V by 7 bases and J by 0 bases, and 12 bases separated the two germline ends. Germline CDR1 and CDR2: MNHNS and SASEGT. Here the CDR3 reads CASTHGGLNTEAFF. The CDR3 DNA reads as TGTGCCAGCACTCACGGGGGTCTGAACACTGAAGCTTTCTTT.

This clonotype has at least ten counts. This chain uses TRBV13 with TRBJ2-1; D is perhaps TRBD1 (6 bases). From germline, CDR1 is PRHDT and CDR2 FYEKMQ (reference sequence). The CDR3 consists of 16 residues. Trimming took 5 bases from V and 3 from J, leaving 17 bases between them. CDR3 nucleotides: TGTGCCAGCAGCGGGAAACAGGGCCCTGACTACAATGAGCAGTTCTTC. Protein sequence: CASSGKQGPDYNEQFF.

This clonotype was counted at least ten times. The chain uses TRBV6-2 or TRBV6-3 and TRBJ2-1; D might be TRBD2 (5 bases). Germline V gene data show CDR1 as MNHEY and CDR2 as SVGEGT. There are 14 residues in the CDR3. V was shortened by 2 bases and J by 4 bases, with 9 bases between the two germline ends. The CDR3 nucleotides read TGTGCCAGCAGTTACGAACGGGGATACAATGAGCAGTTCTTC. It yields the protein CASSYERGYNEQFF.